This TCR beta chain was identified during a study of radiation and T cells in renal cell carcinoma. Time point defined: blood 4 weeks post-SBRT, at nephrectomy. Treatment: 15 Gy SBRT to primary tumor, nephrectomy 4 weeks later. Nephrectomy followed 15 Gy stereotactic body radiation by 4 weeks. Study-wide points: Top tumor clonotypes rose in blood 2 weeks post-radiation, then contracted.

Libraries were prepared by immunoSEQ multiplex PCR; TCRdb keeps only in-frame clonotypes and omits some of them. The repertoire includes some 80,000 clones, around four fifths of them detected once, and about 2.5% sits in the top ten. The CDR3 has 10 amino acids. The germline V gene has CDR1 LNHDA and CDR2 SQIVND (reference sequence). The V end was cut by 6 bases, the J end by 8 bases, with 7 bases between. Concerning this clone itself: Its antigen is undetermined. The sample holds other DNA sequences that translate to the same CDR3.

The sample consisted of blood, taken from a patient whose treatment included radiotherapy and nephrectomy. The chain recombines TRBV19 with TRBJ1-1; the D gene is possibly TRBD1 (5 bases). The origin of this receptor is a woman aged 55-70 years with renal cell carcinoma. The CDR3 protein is CASSGGEAFF. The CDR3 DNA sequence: TGTGCCAGTAGCGGGGGGGAAGCTTTCTTT.